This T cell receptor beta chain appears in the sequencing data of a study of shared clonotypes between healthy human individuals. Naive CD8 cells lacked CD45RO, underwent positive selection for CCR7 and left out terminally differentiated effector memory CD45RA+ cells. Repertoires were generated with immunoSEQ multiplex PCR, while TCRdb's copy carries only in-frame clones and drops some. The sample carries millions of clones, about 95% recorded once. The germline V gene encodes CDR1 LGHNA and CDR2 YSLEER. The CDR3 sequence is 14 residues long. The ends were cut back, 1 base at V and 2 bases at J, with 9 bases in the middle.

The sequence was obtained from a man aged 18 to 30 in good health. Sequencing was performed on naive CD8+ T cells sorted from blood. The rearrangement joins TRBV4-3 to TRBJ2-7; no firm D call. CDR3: CASSQGPLTYEQYF. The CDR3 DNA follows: TGCGCCAGCAGCCAAGGACCCCTCACCTACGAGCAGTACTTC.